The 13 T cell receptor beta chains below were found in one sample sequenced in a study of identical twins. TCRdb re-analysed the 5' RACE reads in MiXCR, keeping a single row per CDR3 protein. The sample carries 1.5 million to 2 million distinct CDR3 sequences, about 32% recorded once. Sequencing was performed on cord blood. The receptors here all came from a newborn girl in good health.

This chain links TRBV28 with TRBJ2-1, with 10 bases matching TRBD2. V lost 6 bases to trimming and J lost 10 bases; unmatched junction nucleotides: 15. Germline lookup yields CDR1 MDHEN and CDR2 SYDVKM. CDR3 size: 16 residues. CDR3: CASRYQRGLAVGEQFF. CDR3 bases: TGTGCCAGCAGGTACCAGCGCGGACTAGCGGTGGGGGAGCAGTTCTTC. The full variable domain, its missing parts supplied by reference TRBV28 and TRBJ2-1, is DVKVTQSSRYLVKRTGEKVFLECVQDMDHENMFWYRQDPGLGLRLIYFSYDVKMKEKGDIPEGYSVSREKKERFSLILESASTNQTSMYLCASRYQRGLAVGEQFFGPGTRLTVL.

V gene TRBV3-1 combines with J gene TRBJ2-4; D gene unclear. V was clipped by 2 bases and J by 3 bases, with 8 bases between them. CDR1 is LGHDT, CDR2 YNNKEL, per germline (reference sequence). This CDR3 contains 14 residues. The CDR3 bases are TGTGCCAGCAGCCAATCCTACCTCAAAAACATTCAGTACTTC. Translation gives CASSQSYLKNIQYF.

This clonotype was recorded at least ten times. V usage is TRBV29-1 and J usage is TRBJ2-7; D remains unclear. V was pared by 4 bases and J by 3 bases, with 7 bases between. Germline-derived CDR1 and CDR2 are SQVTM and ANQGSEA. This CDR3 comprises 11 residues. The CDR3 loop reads CSVGQNYEQYF. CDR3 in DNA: TGCAGCGTTGGTCAGAACTACGAGCAGTACTTC.

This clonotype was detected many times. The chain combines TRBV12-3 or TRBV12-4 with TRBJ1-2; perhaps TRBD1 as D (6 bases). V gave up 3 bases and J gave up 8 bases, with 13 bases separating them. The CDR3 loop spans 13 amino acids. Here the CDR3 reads CASSFAYREGYTF. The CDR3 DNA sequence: TGTGCCAGCAGTTTCGCCTACAGGGAGGGCTACACCTTC.

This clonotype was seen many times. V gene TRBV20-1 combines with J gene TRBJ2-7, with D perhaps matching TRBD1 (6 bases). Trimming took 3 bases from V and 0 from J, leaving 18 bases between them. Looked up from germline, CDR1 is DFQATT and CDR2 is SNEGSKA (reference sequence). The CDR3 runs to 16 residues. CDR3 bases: TGCAGTGCTAGGTACCCTGGACAGCGAAACTCCTACGAGCAGTACTTC. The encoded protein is CSARYPGQRNSYEQYF.

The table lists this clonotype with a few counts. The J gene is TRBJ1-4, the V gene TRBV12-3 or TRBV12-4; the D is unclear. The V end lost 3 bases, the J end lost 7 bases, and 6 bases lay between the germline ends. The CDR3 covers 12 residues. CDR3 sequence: CASSLMAEKLFF. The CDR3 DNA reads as TGTGCCAGCAGTTTGATGGCTGAAAAACTGTTTTTT.

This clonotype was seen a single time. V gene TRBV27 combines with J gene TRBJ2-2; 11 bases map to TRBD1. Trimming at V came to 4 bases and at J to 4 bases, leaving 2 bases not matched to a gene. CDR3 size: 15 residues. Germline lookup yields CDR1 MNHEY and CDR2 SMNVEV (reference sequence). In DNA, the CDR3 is TGTGCCAGCAGTTGGACAGGGGGCAGCACCGGGGAGCTGTTTTTT. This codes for CASSWTGGSTGELFF.

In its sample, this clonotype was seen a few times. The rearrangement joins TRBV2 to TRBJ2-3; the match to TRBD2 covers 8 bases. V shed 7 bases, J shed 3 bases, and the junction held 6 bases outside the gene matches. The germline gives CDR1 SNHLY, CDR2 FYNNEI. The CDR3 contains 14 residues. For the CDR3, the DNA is TGTGCCAGCACCTGGGCGGGGGGTACAGATACGCAGTATTTT. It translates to CASTWAGGTDTQYF.

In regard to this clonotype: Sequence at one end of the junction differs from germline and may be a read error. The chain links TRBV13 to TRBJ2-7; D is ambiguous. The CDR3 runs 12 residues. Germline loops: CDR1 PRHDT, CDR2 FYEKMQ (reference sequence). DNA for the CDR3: TGTGCCTGCAGCCATAGACCGTACGAGCAGTACTTC. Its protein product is CACSHRPYEQYF.

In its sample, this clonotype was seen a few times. CDR3 protein: CAGYGYTF. The DNA for the CDR3 is TGTGCCGGATATGGCTACACCTTC. The chain has TRBV6-1 and TRBJ1-2; no clear D gene. This CDR3 has 8 residues. CDR1 and CDR2 from the germline V gene are MNHNS and SASEGT. V gave up 11 bases and J gave up 5 bases, with 3 bases separating them.

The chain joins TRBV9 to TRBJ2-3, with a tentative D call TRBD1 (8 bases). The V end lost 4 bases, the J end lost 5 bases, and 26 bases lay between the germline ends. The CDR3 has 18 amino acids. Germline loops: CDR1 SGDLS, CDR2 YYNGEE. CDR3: CASSPSQETGEGVDTQYF. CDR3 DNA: TGTGCCAGCAGCCCTTCCCAGGAGACAGGGGAGGGTGTAGATACGCAGTATTTT.

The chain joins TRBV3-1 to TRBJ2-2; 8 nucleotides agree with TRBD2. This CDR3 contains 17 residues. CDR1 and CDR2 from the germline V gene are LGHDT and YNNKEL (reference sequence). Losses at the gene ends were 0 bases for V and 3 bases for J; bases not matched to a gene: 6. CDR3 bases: TGTGCCAGCAGCCAAGATCCCAGCGGGGGTCACACCGGGGAGCTGTTTTTT. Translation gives CASSQDPSGGHTGELFF.

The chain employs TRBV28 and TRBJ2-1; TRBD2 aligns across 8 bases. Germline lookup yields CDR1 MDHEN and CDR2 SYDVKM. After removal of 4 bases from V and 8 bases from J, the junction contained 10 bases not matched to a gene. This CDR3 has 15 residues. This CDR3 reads CASSSPGLGSHEQFF. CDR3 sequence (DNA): TGTGCCAGCAGTTCCCCGGGACTAGGGTCCCATGAGCAGTTCTTC.